This entry is about one T cell receptor beta chain. This sample is part of a study of blood T cell repertoires in COVID-19. Study-level information: COVID-19 samples, acute and convalescent, were from the United States, Italy and Spain. Sample material is recorded as cDNA or gDNA derived from T cells, B-cell-depleted T cells, or PBMCs.

Repertoires were generated with immunoSEQ multiplex PCR, while TCRdb's copy carries only in-frame clones and drops some. There are roughly 200,000 clones in the sample; 65% to 85% occur only once, and approximately 30% lies in the top ten. The clonotype comes from a man aged 40-49 years with acute or convalescent COVID-19. The sequencing input was peripheral blood.

As DNA, the CDR3 is TGTGCCAGTAGTATGCAGGCGAGCTCCTACGAGCAGTACTTC. Its protein product is CASSMQASSYEQYF. This sequence joins TRBV19 and TRBJ2-7; D is unresolved. Per the germline V gene, CDR1 is LNHDA and CDR2 is SQIVND (reference sequence). V was cut by 3 bases and J by 0 bases, with 9 bases left in between. This CDR3 has 14 residues.